This T cell receptor (beta chain) was retrieved from a study of blood T cell repertoires in COVID-19. Data came from immunoSEQ multiplex PCR; TCRdb stores just in-frame clones and leaves some out. The sample carries approximately 270,000 clones, 80% to 90% recorded once. Participants' own reports of clinical history determined their cohort assignment. This sequence was found in a woman in her 50s who had recovered from COVID-19. The sample was PBMCs or T cells enriched from blood (not recorded which).

DNA of the CDR3: TGTGCCAGCACTCAATCCAGATCGGGACAGCCCTACAATGAGCAGTTCTTC. Protein sequence: CASTQSRSGQPYNEQFF. This chain connects TRBV6-6 to TRBJ2-1, with 7 bases lining up with TRBD1. CDR3 length: 17 residues. V trimming: 7 bases; J trimming: 2 bases; junction bases outside the gene matches: 14. The germline V gene has CDR1 MNHNY and CDR2 SVGAGI (reference sequence).